What follows are 9 T cell receptor beta chains derived from one specimen sequenced in a study of blood T cell repertoires in COVID-19. Assay used: immunoSEQ multiplex PCR; TCRdb lists only in-frame clones, some missing. The repertoire consists of some 390,000 clones, with 80% to 90% occurring once and the leading ten covering 1% to 1.3%. Sequencing was done on a sample of PBMCs or T cells enriched from blood (not recorded which). These receptors were taken from a man aged 25 to 40 who had recovered from COVID-19.

This chain uses TRBV19 with TRBJ2-7; 8 positions match TRBD2. J gave up 2 bases and V 6 bases, and 3 bases lay outside the gene matches. The germline V gene encodes CDR1 LNHDA and CDR2 SQIVND (reference sequence). The CDR3 is 13 residues long. CDR3 sequence reads: CASRSGSPYEQYF. CDR3 bases: TGTGCCAGTAGAAGCGGGAGCCCCTACGAGCAGTACTTC. Supplemented by reference TRBV19 and TRBJ2-7, the full variable domain reads DGGITQSPKYLFRKEGQNVTLSCEQNLNHDAMYWYRQDPGQGLRLIYYSQIVNDFQKGDIAEGYSVSREKKESFPLTVTSAQKNPTAFYLCASRSGSPYEQYFGPGTRLTVT.

This clone occurred a few times. V usage is TRBV6-5 and J usage is TRBJ2-7, with TRBD1 as a possible D gene (6 bases). The CDR3 is 13 amino acids. Germline CDR1 reads MNHEY; CDR2 reads SVGAGI. V was clipped by 8 bases and J by 7 bases, with 18 bases between them. CDR3 amino acids: CASRTDPAREQYF. CDR3 DNA: TGTGCCAGCCGGACAGACCCCGCGAGGGAGCAGTACTTC.

The chain combines TRBV18 with TRBJ1-4; 7 nucleotides line up with TRBD1. This CDR3 has 16 residues. V lost 3 bases to trimming and J lost 0 bases; unmatched junction nucleotides: 4. The germline V gene has CDR1 KGHSH and CDR2 LQKENI. The CDR3 is CASSPGTVTTNEKLFF. The CDR3 coding sequence is TGTGCCAGCTCACCCGGGACAGTCACAACTAATGAAAAACTGTTTTTT.

J is TRBJ1-5 and V is TRBV5-8; 10 bases are shared with TRBD1. This CDR3 has 15 amino acids. Germline V lookup: CDR1 SGHTS, CDR2 YDEGEE. With V trimmed by 4 bases and J by 7 bases, 8 bases remained unmatched. CDR3 loop: CASSLETGGLQPQHF. CDR3 DNA: TGTGCCAGCAGCCTCGAGACAGGGGGCTTACAGCCCCAGCATTTT.

This chain uses TRBV20-1 with TRBJ2-7; D call uncertain. There are 11 residues in the CDR3. Trimming took off 3 bases at V and 3 bases at J, with 6 bases between the two ends. Germline values: CDR1 DFQATT, CDR2 SNEGSKA (reference sequence). The CDR3 nucleotides read TGCAGTGCTAGCCAGAACTACGAGCAGTACTTC. Amino acid sequence: CSASQNYEQYF.

The V and J genes are TRBV5-1 and TRBJ2-2, with TRBD1 matching 7 bases. After removal of 4 bases from V and 8 bases from J, the junction contained 8 bases not matched to a gene. The CDR3 length is 14 residues. Germline V lookup: CDR1 SGHRS, CDR2 YFSETQ. DNA for the CDR3: TGCGCCAGCAGCCCGGGACAGCAAGAAGGGGAGCTGTTTTTT. It codes for CASSPGQQEGELFF.

To note about this clone: A much larger clone differs from this one at a single base, so this may be a read error. V is TRBV7-9 and J is TRBJ1-5; TRBD1 matches 7 bases. The CDR3 totals 13 residues. The J segment lost 5 bases and the V segment lost 4 bases, leaving 2 bases of the junction unmatched. Germline CDR1 SEHNR, CDR2 FQNEAQ (reference sequence). CDR3 sequence: CASSSDRDQPQHF. The CDR3 bases are TGTGCCAGCAGCTCAGACAGGGATCAGCCCCAGCATTTT. Combining the CDR3 with reference TRBV7-9 and TRBJ1-5 gives the whole variable domain DTGVSQNPRHKITKRGQNVTFRCDPISEHNRLYWYRQTLGQGPEFLTYFQNEAQLEKSRLLSDRFSAERPKGSFSTLEIQRTEQGDSAMYLCASSSDRDQPQHFGDGTRLSIL.

This clone was recorded only once. The V call is TRBV27, the J call TRBJ1-4, with 7 bases aligning to TRBD1. This CDR3 is 14 amino acids long. V was clipped by 6 bases and J by 8 bases; unmatched bases: 9. Germline V lookup: CDR1 MNHEY, CDR2 SMNVEV (reference sequence). The CDR3 DNA reads as TGTGCCAGCAGGAGACAGGGTGGTCGCGAAAAACTGTTTTTT. It yields the protein CASRRQGGREKLFF.

This rearrangement joins TRBV6-5 to TRBJ1-4, with a weak D call TRBD1 (5 bases). The germline gives CDR1 MNHEY, CDR2 SVGAGI. This CDR3 has 14 amino acids. V lost 5 bases and J lost 4, with 11 bases in between. CDR3 in amino acids: CASSRRVLNEKLFF. The CDR3 nucleotides are TGTGCCAGCAGTCGCAGGGTACTTAATGAAAAACTGTTTTTT.